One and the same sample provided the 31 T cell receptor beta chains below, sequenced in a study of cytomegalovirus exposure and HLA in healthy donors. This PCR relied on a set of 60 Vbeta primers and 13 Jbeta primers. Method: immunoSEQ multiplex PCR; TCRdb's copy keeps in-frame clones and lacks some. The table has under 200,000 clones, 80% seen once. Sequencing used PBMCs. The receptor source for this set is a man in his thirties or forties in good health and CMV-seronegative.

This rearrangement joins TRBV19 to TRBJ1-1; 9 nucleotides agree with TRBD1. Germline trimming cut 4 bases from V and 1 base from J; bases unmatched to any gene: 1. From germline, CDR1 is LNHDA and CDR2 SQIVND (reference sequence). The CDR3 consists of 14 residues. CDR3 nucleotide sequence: TGTGCCAGTAGTAACAGGGGGCCGAACACTGAAGCTTTCTTT. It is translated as CASSNRGPNTEAFF. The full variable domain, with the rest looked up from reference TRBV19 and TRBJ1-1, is DGGITQSPKYLFRKEGQNVTLSCEQNLNHDAMYWYRQDPGQGLRLIYYSQIVNDFQKGDIAEGYSVSREKKESFPLTVTSAQKNPTAFYLCASSNRGPNTEAFFGQGTRLTVV.

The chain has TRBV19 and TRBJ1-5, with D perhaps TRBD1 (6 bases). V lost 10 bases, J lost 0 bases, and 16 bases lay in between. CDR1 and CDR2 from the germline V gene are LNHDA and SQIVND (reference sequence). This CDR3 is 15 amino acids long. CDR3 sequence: CATRTGRNSNQPQHF. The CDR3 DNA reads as TGTGCCACCCGTACAGGGAGAAATAGCAATCAGCCCCAGCATTTT.

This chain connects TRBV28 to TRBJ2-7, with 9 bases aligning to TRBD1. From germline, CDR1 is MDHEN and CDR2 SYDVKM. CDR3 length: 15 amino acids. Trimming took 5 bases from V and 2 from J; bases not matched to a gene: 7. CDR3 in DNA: TGTGCCAGCAGTCTCCCCGGGACAGGGACCTACGAGCAGTACTTC. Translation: CASSLPGTGTYEQYF.

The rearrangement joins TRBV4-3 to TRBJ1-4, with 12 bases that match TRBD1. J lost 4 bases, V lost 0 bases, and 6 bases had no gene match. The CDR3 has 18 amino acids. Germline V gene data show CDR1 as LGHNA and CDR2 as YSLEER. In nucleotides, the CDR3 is TGCGCCAGCAGCCAAGAGGGACAGGGGGCTTGGGGTAATGAAAAACTGTTTTTT. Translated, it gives CASSQEGQGAWGNEKLFF.

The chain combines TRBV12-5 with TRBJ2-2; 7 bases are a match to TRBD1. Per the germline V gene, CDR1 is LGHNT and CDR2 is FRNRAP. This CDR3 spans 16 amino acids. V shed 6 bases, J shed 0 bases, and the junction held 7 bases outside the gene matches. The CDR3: CASGQSQGANTGELFF. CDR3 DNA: TGTGCTAGTGGCCAGTCCCAGGGGGCGAACACCGGGGAGCTGTTTTTT. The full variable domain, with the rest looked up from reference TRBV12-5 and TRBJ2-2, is DARVTQTPRHKVTEMGQEVTMRCQPILGHNTVFWYRQTMMQGLELLAYFRNRAPLDDSGMPKDRFSAEMPDATLATLKIQPSEPRDSAVYFCASGQSQGANTGELFFGEGSRLTVL.

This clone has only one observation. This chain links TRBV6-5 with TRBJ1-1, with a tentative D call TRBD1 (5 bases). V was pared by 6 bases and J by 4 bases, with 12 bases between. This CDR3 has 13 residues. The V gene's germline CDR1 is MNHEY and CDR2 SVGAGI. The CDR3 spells CASRPDRPTEAFF. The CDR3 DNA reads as TGTGCCAGCAGACCCGACAGACCCACTGAAGCTTTCTTT.

In DNA form, the CDR3 reads TGTGCCAGCATCGCAGGAGGGAGGTTGGTGGATGAGCAGTTCTTC. This translates into CASIAGGRLVDEQFF. V is TRBV5-6 and J is TRBJ2-1; D may be TRBD2 (6 bases). The CDR3 loop spans 15 amino acids. Looked up from germline, CDR1 is SGHDT and CDR2 is YYEEEE. Between the trimmed V and J ends, which lost 6 bases and 8 bases, there was a span of 21 bases.

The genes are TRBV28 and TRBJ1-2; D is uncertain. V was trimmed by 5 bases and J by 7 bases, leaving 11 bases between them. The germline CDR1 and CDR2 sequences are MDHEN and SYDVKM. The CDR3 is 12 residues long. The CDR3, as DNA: TGTGCCAGCAGTCCCCGGGAGGCTGGCTACACCTTC. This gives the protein CASSPREAGYTF.

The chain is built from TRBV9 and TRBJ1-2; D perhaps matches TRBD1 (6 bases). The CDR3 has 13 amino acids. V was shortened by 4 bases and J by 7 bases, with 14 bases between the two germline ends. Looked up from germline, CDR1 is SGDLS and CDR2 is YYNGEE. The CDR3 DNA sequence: TGTGCCAGCAGCCCATGGGGGCGCGGTGGCTACACCTTC. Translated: CASSPWGRGGYTF.

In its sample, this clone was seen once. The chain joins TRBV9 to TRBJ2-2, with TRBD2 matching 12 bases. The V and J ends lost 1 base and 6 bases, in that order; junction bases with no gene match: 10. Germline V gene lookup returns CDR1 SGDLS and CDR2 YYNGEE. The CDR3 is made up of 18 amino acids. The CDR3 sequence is CASSVRELAGGGAGELFF. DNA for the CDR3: TGTGCCAGCAGCGTAAGGGAACTAGCGGGAGGAGGGGCCGGGGAGCTGTTTTTT.

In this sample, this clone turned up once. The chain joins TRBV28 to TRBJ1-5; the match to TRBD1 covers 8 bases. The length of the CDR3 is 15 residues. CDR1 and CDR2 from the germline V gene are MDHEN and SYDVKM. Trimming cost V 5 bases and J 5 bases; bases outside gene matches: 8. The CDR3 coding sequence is TGTGCCAGCAGTCGCAGGGGGCGGACGGATCAGCCCCAGCATTTT. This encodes CASSRRGRTDQPQHF.

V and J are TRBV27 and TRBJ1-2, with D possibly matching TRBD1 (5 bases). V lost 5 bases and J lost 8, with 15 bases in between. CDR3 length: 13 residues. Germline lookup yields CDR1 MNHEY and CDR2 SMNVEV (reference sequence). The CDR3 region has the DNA TGTGCCAGCAGTGTTGCGGGACGAGCCGGCTACACCTTC. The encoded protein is CASSVAGRAGYTF.

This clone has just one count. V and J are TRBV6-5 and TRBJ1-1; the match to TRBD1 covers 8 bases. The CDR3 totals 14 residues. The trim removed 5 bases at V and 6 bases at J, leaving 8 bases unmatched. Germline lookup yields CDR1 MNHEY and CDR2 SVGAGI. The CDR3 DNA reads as TGTGCCAGCAGTCCATCGACAGGGGAGGCTGAAGCTTTCTTT. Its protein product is CASSPSTGEAEAFF.

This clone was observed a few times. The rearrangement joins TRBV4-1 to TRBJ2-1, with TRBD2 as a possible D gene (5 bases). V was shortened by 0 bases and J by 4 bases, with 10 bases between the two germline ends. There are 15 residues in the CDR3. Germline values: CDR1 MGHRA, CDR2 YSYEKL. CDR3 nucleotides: TGCGCCAGCAGCCAAGACGGGCGGGCGTACAATGAGCAGTTCTTC. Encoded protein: CASSQDGRAYNEQFF.

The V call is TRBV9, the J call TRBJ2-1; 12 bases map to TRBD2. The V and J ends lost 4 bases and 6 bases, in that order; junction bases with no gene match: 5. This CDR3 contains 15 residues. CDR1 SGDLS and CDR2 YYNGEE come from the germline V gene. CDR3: CASSSSGRGLNEQFF. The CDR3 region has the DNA TGTGCCAGCAGCTCTAGCGGGAGGGGCCTCAATGAGCAGTTCTTC.

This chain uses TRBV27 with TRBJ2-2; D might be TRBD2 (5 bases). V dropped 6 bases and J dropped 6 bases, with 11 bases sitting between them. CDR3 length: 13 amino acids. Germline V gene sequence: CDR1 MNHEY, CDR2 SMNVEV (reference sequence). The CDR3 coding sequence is TGTGCCAGCAGCCCGTTCGGGGCCGGGGAGCTGTTTTTT. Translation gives CASSPFGAGELFF.

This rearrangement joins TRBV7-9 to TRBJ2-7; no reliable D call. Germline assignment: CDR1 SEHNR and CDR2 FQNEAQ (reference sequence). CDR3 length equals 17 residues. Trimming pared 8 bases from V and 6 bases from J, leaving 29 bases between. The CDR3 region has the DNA TGTGCCAGCGAGCTTAGTATGGGTGGAGTCCGCTCATTCGAGCAGTACTTC. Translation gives CASELSMGGVRSFEQYF.

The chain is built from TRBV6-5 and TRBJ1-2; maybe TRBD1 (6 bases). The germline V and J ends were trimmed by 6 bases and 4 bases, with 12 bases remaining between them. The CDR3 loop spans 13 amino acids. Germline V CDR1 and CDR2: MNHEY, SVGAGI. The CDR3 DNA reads TGTGCCAGCAGGAGGGGGACGGGCTATGGCTACACCTTC. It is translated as CASRRGTGYGYTF.

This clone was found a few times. CDR3 sequence reads: CASSYSRDLNYGYTF. The CDR3 DNA is TGTGCCAGCAGTTACTCGAGGGATCTCAACTATGGCTACACCTTC. The rearrangement joins TRBV6-6 to TRBJ1-2; no firm D call. Germline V gene data show CDR1 as MNHNY and CDR2 as SVGAGI (reference sequence). This CDR3 region has 15 residues. Trimming took 0 bases from V and 2 from J, leaving 10 bases between them.

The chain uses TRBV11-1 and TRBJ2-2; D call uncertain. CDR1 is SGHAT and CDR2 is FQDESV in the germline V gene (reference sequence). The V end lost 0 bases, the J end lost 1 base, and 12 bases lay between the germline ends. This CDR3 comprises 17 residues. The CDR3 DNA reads TGTGCCAGCAGCTTAGCCTGGTCAGCGATGAACACCGGGGAGCTGTTTTTT. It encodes CASSLAWSAMNTGELFF.

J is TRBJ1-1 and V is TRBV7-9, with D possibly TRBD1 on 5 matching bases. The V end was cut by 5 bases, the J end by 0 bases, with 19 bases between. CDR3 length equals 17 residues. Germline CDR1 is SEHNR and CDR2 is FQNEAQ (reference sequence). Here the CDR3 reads CASSPPRGNTMNTEAFF. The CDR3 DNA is TGTGCCAGCAGCCCACCGCGGGGGAACACCATGAACACTGAAGCTTTCTTT. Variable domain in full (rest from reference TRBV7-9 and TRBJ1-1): DTGVSQNPRHKITKRGQNVTFRCDPISEHNRLYWYRQTLGQGPEFLTYFQNEAQLEKSRLLSDRFSAERPKGSFSTLEIQRTEQGDSAMYLCASSPPRGNTMNTEAFFGQGTRLTVV.

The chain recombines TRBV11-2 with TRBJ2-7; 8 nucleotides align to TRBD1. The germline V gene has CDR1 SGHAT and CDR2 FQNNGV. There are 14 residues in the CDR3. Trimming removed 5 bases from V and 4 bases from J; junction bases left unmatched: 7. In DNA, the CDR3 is TGTGCCAGCAGCCGGACAGGGAATAGGTACGAGCAGTACTTC. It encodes CASSRTGNRYEQYF.

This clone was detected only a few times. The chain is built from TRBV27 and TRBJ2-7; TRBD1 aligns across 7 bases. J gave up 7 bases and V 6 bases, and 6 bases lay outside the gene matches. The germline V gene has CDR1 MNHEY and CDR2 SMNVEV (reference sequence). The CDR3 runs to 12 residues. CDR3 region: CASSTDRREQYF. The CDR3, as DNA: TGTGCCAGCAGCACGGACAGGCGGGAGCAGTACTTC.

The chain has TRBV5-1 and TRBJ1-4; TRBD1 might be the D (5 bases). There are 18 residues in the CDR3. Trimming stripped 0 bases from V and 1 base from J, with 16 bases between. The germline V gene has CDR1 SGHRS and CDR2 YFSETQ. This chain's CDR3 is CASSLVGQGSGTNEKLFF. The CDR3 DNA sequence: TGCGCCAGCAGCTTGGTCGGGCAGGGATCCGGAACTAATGAAAAACTGTTTTTT.

CDR3 bases: TGTGCCAGCAGTTTTTTCTCCCCGGGAGGGAGCAATCAGCCCCAGCATTTT. Translated, it gives CASSFFSPGGSNQPQHF. V is TRBV27 and J is TRBJ1-5; D is ambiguous. V lost 3 bases to trimming and J lost 1 base, with 16 bases between them. From germline, CDR1 is MNHEY and CDR2 SMNVEV (reference sequence). The CDR3 covers 17 residues.

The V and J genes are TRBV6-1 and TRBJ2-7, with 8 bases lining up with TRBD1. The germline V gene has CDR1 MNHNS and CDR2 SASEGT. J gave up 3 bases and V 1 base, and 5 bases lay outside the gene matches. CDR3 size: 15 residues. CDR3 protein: CASSEGQGANYEQYF. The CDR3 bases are TGTGCCAGCAGTGAAGGCCAGGGGGCGAACTACGAGCAGTACTTC.

The CDR3 is CASSFPWTGGTEAFF. In DNA form, the CDR3 reads TGTGCCAGCAGTTTCCCTTGGACAGGGGGCACTGAAGCTTTCTTT. V and J are TRBV28 and TRBJ1-1, with 10 bases fitting TRBD1. The CDR3 spans 15 residues. The V and J ends lost 3 bases and 4 bases, in that order; junction bases with no gene match: 5. Germline CDR1 and CDR2: MDHEN and SYDVKM. Looking up the rest from reference TRBV28 and TRBJ1-1 gives the full variable domain: DVKVTQSSRYLVKRTGEKVFLECVQDMDHENMFWYRQDPGLGLRLIYFSYDVKMKEKGDIPEGYSVSREKKERFSLILESASTNQTSMYLCASSFPWTGGTEAFFGQGTRLTVV.

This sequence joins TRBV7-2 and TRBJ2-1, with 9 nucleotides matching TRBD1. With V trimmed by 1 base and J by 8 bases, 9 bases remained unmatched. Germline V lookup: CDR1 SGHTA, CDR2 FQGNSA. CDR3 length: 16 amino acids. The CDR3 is CASSLGGQGRMDEQFF. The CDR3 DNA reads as TGTGCCAGCAGCTTAGGAGGACAGGGGAGGATGGATGAGCAGTTCTTC.

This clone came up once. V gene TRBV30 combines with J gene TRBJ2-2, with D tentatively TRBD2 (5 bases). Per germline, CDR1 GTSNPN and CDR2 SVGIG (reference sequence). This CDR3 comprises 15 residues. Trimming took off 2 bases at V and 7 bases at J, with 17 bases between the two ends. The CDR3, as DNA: TGTGCCTGGAGTACCCGGGCCACGAGGGTCGGGGAGCTGTTTTTT. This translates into CAWSTRATRVGELFF.

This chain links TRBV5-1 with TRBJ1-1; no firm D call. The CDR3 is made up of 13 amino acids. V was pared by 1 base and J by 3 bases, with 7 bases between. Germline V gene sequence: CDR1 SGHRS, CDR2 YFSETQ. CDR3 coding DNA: TGCGCCAGCAGCTTGATGGCAGACACTGAAGCTTTCTTT. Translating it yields CASSLMADTEAFF.

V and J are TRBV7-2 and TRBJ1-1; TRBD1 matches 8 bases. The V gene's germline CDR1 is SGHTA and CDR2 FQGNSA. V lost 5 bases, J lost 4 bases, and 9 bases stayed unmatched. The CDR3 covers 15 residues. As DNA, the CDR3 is TGTGCCAGCAGCCGCGACAGGGGATGGGGCACTGAAGCTTTCTTT. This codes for CASSRDRGWGTEAFF.